Listed below are T cell receptor beta chains from one sample, sequenced in a study of blood T cell repertoires in COVID-19. The data were produced by immunoSEQ multiplex PCR, yet TCRdb's version contains in-frame clones alone and is incomplete. The sample yields around 200,000 clones, 85% to 90% seen once. The sample was PBMCs or T cells enriched from blood (not recorded which). These TCRs come from a young man who had recovered from COVID-19. Each CDR3 is given with its conserved first and last residue. The order of the fields is clone size, V gene, J gene, D gene, CDR3 DNA, CDR3 protein. D genes are given only for firm matches. Not all rows give a size; the values are once, few, many and, for expanded clones, a class.

clone_size: .
v_call: TRBV12-3/TRBV12-4
j_call: TRBJ1-2
d_call: .
cdr3_nt: TGTGCCAGCAGTTTGGGTCAGGGCCGCTACACCTTC
cdr3_aa: CASSLGQGRYTF

clone_size: .
v_call: TRBV5-4
j_call: TRBJ1-5
d_call: .
cdr3_nt: TGTGCCAGCAGCGAGGGTGGCAGCTACAATCAGCCCCAGCATTTT
cdr3_aa: CASSEGGSYNQPQHF

clone_size: .
v_call: TRBV7-2
j_call: TRBJ1-1
d_call: TRBD1
cdr3_nt: TGTGCCAGCAGCTCACAGGGGCACGCTGAAGCTTTCTTT
cdr3_aa: CASSSQGHAEAFF

clone_size: .
v_call: TRBV19
j_call: TRBJ1-5
d_call: TRBD1
cdr3_nt: TGTGCCAGTAGTCCCGGACAGGTGCTCATTCAGCCCCAGCATTTT
cdr3_aa: CASSPGQVLIQPQHF

clone_size: .
v_call: TRBV5-1
j_call: TRBJ1-6
d_call: .
cdr3_nt: TGCGCCAGCAGCTGGAGTGGCAGGGAGGCCTATAATTCACCCCTCCACTTT
cdr3_aa: CASSWSGREAYNSPLHF

clone_size: .
v_call: TRBV10-3
j_call: TRBJ2-5
d_call: .
cdr3_nt: TGTGCCATCAAACCCAGGGGCGACGAAGAGACCCAGTACTTC
cdr3_aa: CAIKPRGDEETQYF

clone_size: .
v_call: TRBV7-9
j_call: TRBJ1-6
d_call: TRBD1
cdr3_nt: TGTGCCAGCAGCTTAGTGCAGGGGGTTGGGTCACCCCTCCACTTT
cdr3_aa: CASSLVQGVGSPLHF

clone_size: .
v_call: TRBV5-1
j_call: TRBJ1-1
d_call: .
cdr3_nt: TGCGCCAGCAGCCCAGAGAACACTGAAGCTTTCTTT
cdr3_aa: CASSPENTEAFF

clone_size: .
v_call: TRBV18
j_call: TRBJ1-6
d_call: .
cdr3_nt: TGTGCCAGCTCACCATCGCCGGTCTATTCACCCCTCCACTTT
cdr3_aa: CASSPSPVYSPLHF

clone_size: .
v_call: TRBV7-8
j_call: TRBJ2-2
d_call: TRBD1
cdr3_nt: TGTGCCAGCAGGGACAGGGGAGGTACCGGGGAGCTGTTTTTT
cdr3_aa: CASRDRGGTGELFF

clone_size: .
v_call: TRBV30
j_call: TRBJ1-5
d_call: .
cdr3_nt: TGTGCCTGGAGTAATGGACTGAGCAATCAGCCCCAGCATTTT
cdr3_aa: CAWSNGLSNQPQHF

clone_size: .
v_call: TRBV6-5
j_call: TRBJ2-7
d_call: TRBD2
cdr3_nt: TGTGCCAGCAGTTACCGGGGACTACCGCCGTCATACGAGCAGTACTTC
cdr3_aa: CASSYRGLPPSYEQYF

clone_size: .
v_call: TRBV30
j_call: TRBJ1-2
d_call: TRBD1
cdr3_nt: TGTGCCGCCCGGGACAGGGGGCGCGGCTATGGCTACACCTTC
cdr3_aa: CAARDRGRGYGYTF

clone_size: .
v_call: TRBV6-5
j_call: TRBJ2-3
d_call: TRBD2
cdr3_nt: TGTGCCAGCAGCCTTAGCGGGGGTGGTGCAGATACGCAGTATTTT
cdr3_aa: CASSLSGGGADTQYF

clone_size: .
v_call: TRBV12-3/TRBV12-4
j_call: TRBJ1-1
d_call: .
cdr3_nt: TGTGCCAGCACGCGGAACACTGAAGCTTTCTTT
cdr3_aa: CASTRNTEAFF

clone_size: .
v_call: TRBV5-1
j_call: TRBJ1-2
d_call: TRBD1
cdr3_nt: TGCGCCAGCAGCTTGGGAAAAAAAACCGGGACAGGGATGAGTATCTACACCTTC
cdr3_aa: CASSLGKKTGTGMSIYTF

clone_size: .
v_call: TRBV18
j_call: TRBJ1-2
d_call: .
cdr3_nt: TGTGCCAGCTCACCTCAGGGTGAATTAAGTGGCTACACCTTC
cdr3_aa: CASSPQGELSGYTF

clone_size: .
v_call: TRBV2
j_call: TRBJ1-3
d_call: .
cdr3_nt: TGTGCCAGCAGTGAAGAGGCAGGGGAAATTGGAAACACCATATATTTT
cdr3_aa: CASSEEAGEIGNTIYF

clone_size: .
v_call: TRBV11-2
j_call: TRBJ2-3
d_call: TRBD2
cdr3_nt: TGTGCCAGCAGCACACCAGTGGGTAGCGGGAGCACAGATACGCAGTATTTT
cdr3_aa: CASSTPVGSGSTDTQYF

clone_size: .
v_call: TRBV6-1
j_call: TRBJ1-6
d_call: .
cdr3_nt: TGTGCCAGCAGTGAAGTATCTTCACCCCTCCACTTT
cdr3_aa: CASSEVSSPLHF

clone_size: .
v_call: TRBV19
j_call: TRBJ1-1
d_call: TRBD1
cdr3_nt: TGTGCCAGTAGTATTTCGACAGGGACGGACACTGAAGCTTTCTTT
cdr3_aa: CASSISTGTDTEAFF

clone_size: .
v_call: TRBV29-1
j_call: TRBJ1-2
d_call: .
cdr3_nt: TGCAGCGTTGATCTCCAGGGCCCTTCTTATGGCTACACCTTC
cdr3_aa: CSVDLQGPSYGYTF

clone_size: .
v_call: TRBV5-4
j_call: TRBJ1-2
d_call: .
cdr3_nt: TGTGCCAGCAGCTTTCTAGACAGCTTTTATGGCTACACCTTC
cdr3_aa: CASSFLDSFYGYTF

clone_size: .
v_call: TRBV3-1/TRBV3-2
j_call: TRBJ2-1
d_call: .
cdr3_nt: TGTGCCAGCAGCCAAGAGTACGGTGAGAGATACAATGAGCAGTTCTTC
cdr3_aa: CASSQEYGERYNEQFF

clone_size: few
v_call: TRBV11-2
j_call: TRBJ2-1
d_call: .
cdr3_nt: TGTGCCAGCAGCTTAGGGAGCTCCTACAATGAGCAGTTCTTC
cdr3_aa: CASSLGSSYNEQFF

clone_size: .
v_call: TRBV6-4
j_call: TRBJ1-2
d_call: .
cdr3_nt: TGTGCCAGCAGTGAACGGGGTTTC
cdr3_aa: CASSERGF

clone_size: .
v_call: TRBV27
j_call: TRBJ2-7
d_call: TRBD2
cdr3_nt: TGTGCCAGCAGTCCTTTGACTAGCGGGAGAGAGCAGTACTTC
cdr3_aa: CASSPLTSGREQYF

clone_size: once
v_call: TRBV6-5
j_call: TRBJ1-2
d_call: .
cdr3_nt: TGTGCCAGCAGTTACTGGGCGCCACCATCCTATGGCTACACCTTC
cdr3_aa: CASSYWAPPSYGYTF

clone_size: .
v_call: TRBV11-3
j_call: TRBJ1-1
d_call: .
cdr3_nt: TGTGCCAGCAGCCCCGGTGGAGGGAGGGGCACTGAAGCTTTCTTT
cdr3_aa: CASSPGGGRGTEAFF

clone_size: .
v_call: TRBV5-5
j_call: TRBJ2-7
d_call: TRBD1
cdr3_nt: TGTGCCAGCAGCTTGAGGGGGGACAGGTTCAACGAGCAGTACTTC
cdr3_aa: CASSLRGDRFNEQYF

clone_size: .
v_call: TRBV4-2
j_call: TRBJ2-1
d_call: .
cdr3_nt: TGTGCCAGCAGCCAAGAAGTGGGCGGCAGGGTGACCCATGAGCAGTTCTTC
cdr3_aa: CASSQEVGGRVTHEQFF

clone_size: .
v_call: TRBV6-1
j_call: TRBJ1-1
d_call: .
cdr3_nt: TGTGCCAGCAGTGATTGGGGGAGGGGAGAAGCTTTCTTT
cdr3_aa: CASSDWGRGEAFF

clone_size: .
v_call: TRBV5-4
j_call: TRBJ2-2
d_call: TRBD2
cdr3_nt: TGTGCCAGCAGCTTAACTAGCGGGAGGGCTCCGGGCACCGGGGAGCTGTTTTTT
cdr3_aa: CASSLTSGRAPGTGELFF

clone_size: .
v_call: TRBV6-5
j_call: TRBJ2-7
d_call: TRBD2
cdr3_nt: TGTGCCAGTAGGACTAGCGGGGGATACGAGCAGTACTTC
cdr3_aa: CASRTSGGYEQYF

clone_size: .
v_call: TRBV28
j_call: TRBJ1-1
d_call: TRBD1
cdr3_nt: TGTGCCAGCAGGGACGGAGGAGGGGGCAGGACTGAAGCTTTCTTT
cdr3_aa: CASRDGGGGRTEAFF